This T cell receptor beta chain stems from a study of blood T cell repertoires in COVID-19. CDR1 is MDHEN and CDR2 is SYDVKM in the germline V gene. The CDR3 is 14 amino acids. J gave up 3 bases and V 10 bases, and 9 bases lay outside the gene matches. Methods used by the authors: Cell counts per sample came from amplifying reference gene primers. Clones were read by immunoSEQ multiplex PCR, and TCRdb kept only the in-frame ones, dropping some. The V and J calls and clone size come from that table; D and trimming were worked out from the DNA. Of about 250,000 clones listed, less than 85% are singletons.

This rearrangement joins TRBV28 to TRBJ2-1; 7 bases agree with TRBD2. The material sequenced was peripheral blood. The sequence was obtained from a woman aged 80 or older with active or convalescent COVID-19. The CDR3 sequence is CATSGREVYNEQFF. For the CDR3, the DNA is TGTGCCACCTCAGGGAGGGAAGTCTACAATGAGCAGTTCTTC.